This entry lists 9 T cell receptor beta chains sequenced from one sample in a study of STAT3 mutations in large granular lymphocyte leukemia. Points from the study as a whole: Every T-cell large granular lymphocyte leukemia patient had at least one immunodominant TCR beta clonotype.

Measured with immunoSEQ multiplex PCR; TCRdb has only the in-frame clones, and not every one. The sample holds 10,000 to 15,000 clones, 88% seen once. Antigens of these TCRs are unknown. Sequencing was carried out using PBMCs. These receptors originate from a human donor with T large granular lymphocyte leukemia. Some clones in this sample may be carry-over from other donors' samples.

The V call is TRBV2, the J call TRBJ1-4; possible D gene TRBD1, 5 bases. CDR1 is SNHLY, CDR2 FYNNEI, per germline. The CDR3 totals 14 residues. V was trimmed by 6 bases and J by 7 bases, leaving 15 bases between them. The CDR3 loop reads CASRQDVRSEKLFF. In DNA, the CDR3 is TGTGCCAGCAGACAGGACGTGAGGAGTGAAAAACTGTTTTTT.

The J gene is TRBJ2-5, the V gene TRBV5-6, with TRBD1 matching over 9 bases. The V gene's germline CDR1 is SGHDT and CDR2 YYEEEE. The trim removed 1 base at V and 5 bases at J, leaving 12 bases unmatched. This CDR3 spans 17 amino acids. This CDR3 reads CASSLTVGQGFDETQYF. The CDR3 bases are TGTGCCAGCAGCTTGACGGTGGGACAGGGATTCGATGAGACCCAGTACTTC.

The genes are TRBV6-1 and TRBJ2-7; TRBD2 matches 7 bases. The CDR3 spans 15 residues. With 8 bases clipped from V and 0 bases from J, the junction kept 10 bases outside the gene matches. From germline, CDR1 is MNHNS and CDR2 SASEGT. The CDR3, as DNA: TGTGCCAGCTGGGGTGGGAGCGGGGTCTCCTACGAGCAGTACGTC. Its translation is CASWGGSGVSYEQYV.

The rearrangement joins TRBV11-2 to TRBJ1-5, with TRBD1 as a possible D gene (6 bases). Germline CDR1 SGHAT, CDR2 FQNNGV. V lost 1 base and J 7 bases, leaving 14 bases between the germline ends. The CDR3 is 15 residues long. Here the CDR3 reads CASSLGTRGEQPQHF. Written as DNA, the CDR3 is TGTGCCAGCAGCTTAGGCACCAGGGGCGAACAGCCCCAGCATTTT.

This clone was seen just once. The chain has TRBV19 and TRBJ1-2; D not certain. Trimming stripped 6 bases from V and 4 bases from J, with 21 bases between. Looked up from germline, CDR1 is LNHDA and CDR2 is SQIVND (reference sequence). This CDR3 is 16 amino acids long. The CDR3 loop is CASSEGMKILGYGYTF. DNA of the CDR3: TGTGCCAGTAGCGAAGGAATGAAAATTCTCGGCTATGGCTACACCTTC.

The rearrangement links TRBV5-4 to TRBJ2-3, with 8 nucleotides matching TRBD1. Looked up from germline, CDR1 is SGHNT and CDR2 is YYREEE (reference sequence). The V segment lost 2 bases and the J segment 7 bases; nucleotides outside the gene matches: 3. The CDR3 runs 13 residues. The CDR3 DNA reads as TGTGCCAGCAGCTTTGACAGGGGCAATACGCAGTATTTT. Protein: CASSFDRGNTQYF.

The sample holds a few counts of this clone. The chain combines TRBV9 with TRBJ1-2, with D possibly being TRBD1 (6 bases). Germline V gene sequence: CDR1 SGDLS, CDR2 YYNGEE. V lost 0 bases to trimming and J lost 8 bases, with 8 bases between them. The CDR3 has 12 amino acids. The CDR3 reads CASSVDRAGYTF. The DNA for the CDR3 is TGTGCCAGCAGCGTAGACAGGGCCGGCTACACCTTC. The full variable domain, rest sourced from reference TRBV9 and TRBJ1-2, is DSGVTQTPKHLITATGQRVTLRCSPRSGDLSVYWYQQSLDQGLQFLIQYYNGEERAKGNILERFSAQQFPDLHSELNLSSLELGDSALYFCASSVDRAGYTFGSGTRLTVV.

The chain uses TRBV25-1 and TRBJ2-7; 10 bases match TRBD2. The trim removed 4 bases at V and 3 bases at J, leaving 3 bases unmatched. The CDR3 is 14 amino acids. From germline, CDR1 is MGHDK and CDR2 SYGVNS. The CDR3 DNA sequence: TGTGCCAGCAGTGGTACTAGCGGGGTCTACGAGCAGTACTTC. The encoded protein is CASSGTSGVYEQYF.

This chain links TRBV14 with TRBJ2-5; TRBD2 agrees at 8 bases. V lost 6 bases and J lost 2; bases outside the gene matches: 8. CDR3 length: 15 residues. Germline-derived CDR1 and CDR2 are SGHDN and FVKESK. CDR3 residues: CASSRAGGQQETQYF. CDR3 bases: TGTGCCAGCAGTAGGGCGGGAGGACAACAAGAGACCCAGTACTTC.